This T cell receptor (beta chain) was sequenced in a study of neurological immune-mediated disorders. This clonotype was recorded many times. Each CDR3 protein gets one entry after TCRdb re-called the 5' RACE reads with MiXCR. The sample contains roughly 76,000 distinct CDR3 sequences, roughly an eighth of which appear only once. CDR1 is DFQATT, CDR2 SNEGSKA, per germline (reference sequence). The V gene lost 3 bases and the J gene lost 7 bases, with 13 bases spanning the gap. CDR3 length equals 14 residues. The chain recombines TRBV20-1 with TRBJ1-6; D remains ambiguous. The sample was PBMCs. This sequence originates from a woman aged 50 to 60 in good health. The CDR3 loop is CSASGWQTNSPLHF. The CDR3 nucleotides read TGCAGTGCTAGTGGGTGGCAGACCAATTCACCCCTCCACTTT.